The next 2 T cell receptor beta chains were all read from a single sample in a study of cytomegalovirus exposure and HLA in healthy donors. PCR employed 60 Vbeta and 13 Jbeta primers. The method was immunoSEQ multiplex PCR; TCRdb's version includes in-frame clones alone and lacks a portion of them. The table has roughly 160,000 clones, 75% to 90% seen once; the top ten hold approximately 9.4%. Sequences were obtained from PBMCs. The receptors here all came from a man younger than 35 in good health and CMV-seropositive.

The chain has TRBV2 and TRBJ2-3, with D perhaps matching TRBD2 (6 bases). The length of the CDR3 is 14 residues. The germline V gene has CDR1 SNHLY and CDR2 FYNNEI. V lost 8 bases and J lost 0, with 12 bases in between. Written as DNA, the CDR3 is TGTGCCAGCCATTGGGCGGGGAGCACAGATACGCAGTATTTT. Encoded protein: CASHWAGSTDTQYF.

V usage is TRBV19 and J usage is TRBJ1-1; 7 nucleotides align to TRBD1. The CDR3 runs 14 residues. Germline V gives CDR1 LNHDA, CDR2 SQIVND (reference sequence). J was trimmed by 11 bases and V by 0 bases; bases with no gene match: 9. CDR3 DNA: TGTGCCAGTAGTATAGATTTTGCAGGGGGGAATGCTTTCTTT. As protein: CASSIDFAGGNAFF.